This T cell receptor (beta chain) appears in the sequencing data of a study of control samples from healthy donors and cancer patients. The trim removed 2 bases at V and 7 bases at J, leaving 4 bases unmatched. The CDR3 covers 15 residues. The germline V gene has CDR1 GTSNPN and CDR2 SVGIG (reference sequence). The repertoire was sequenced with immunoSEQ multiplex PCR; TCRdb's copy has only in-frame clones and lacks some. The table has approximately 50,000 clones, 75% to 90% seen once; the top ten hold about 14%. What was sequenced was PBMCs. This rearrangement joins TRBV30 to TRBJ2-2, with 13 bases fitting TRBD2. The TCR originated in a man aged 55 to 70 with head and neck cancer. CDR3: CAWSKGLAGVGELFF. In DNA form, the CDR3 reads TGTGCCTGGAGTAAAGGACTAGCGGGAGTCGGGGAGCTGTTTTTT.